These 13 T cell receptor beta chains were all obtained from the same sample, sequenced in a study of blood T cell repertoires in COVID-19. This table comes from immunoSEQ multiplex PCR, and its TCRdb copy is limited to in-frame clones, with some not included. There are approximately 180,000 clones in the sample; about 90% occur only once, and approximately 21% lies in the top ten. Sequenced sample: peripheral blood. The receptor set was obtained from a man aged 60-69 years with active or convalescent COVID-19.

This clone was seen once. The chain links TRBV28 to TRBJ2-7, with TRBD1 identical over 9 bases. Germline V gene data show CDR1 as MDHEN and CDR2 as SYDVKM. The CDR3 has 16 amino acids. The ends lost 6 bases at V and 5 bases at J; junction bases unmatched: 14. CDR3 loop: CASRLPVGTGTHEQYF. The DNA of the CDR3 is TGTGCCAGCAGACTCCCTGTAGGGACAGGGACCCACGAGCAGTACTTC. The complete variable domain, with remaining parts taken from reference TRBV28 and TRBJ2-7, reads DVKVTQSSRYLVKRTGEKVFLECVQDMDHENMFWYRQDPGLGLRLIYFSYDVKMKEKGDIPEGYSVSREKKERFSLILESASTNQTSMYLCASRLPVGTGTHEQYFGPGTRLTVT.

A note on this clone: One end of the junction is discordant with germline, which a read error may explain. The V and J genes are TRBV6-5 and TRBJ1-5, with 7 positions matching TRBD1. Germline CDR1 reads MNHEY; CDR2 reads SVGAGI. The CDR3 loop spans 15 amino acids. Written as DNA, the CDR3 is TGTGCCAGCAGTCCGGACAGGTTAAACAATCAACCCCAGCATTTT. This gives the protein CASSPDRLNNQPQHF.

The V gene is TRBV9, the J gene TRBJ2-7, with 7 bases identical to TRBD1. V was clipped by 3 bases and J by 2 bases; unmatched bases: 5. There are 14 residues in the CDR3. Germline assignment: CDR1 SGDLS and CDR2 YYNGEE. CDR3 nucleotides: TGTGCCAGCAGCGAGGGGACAGAAGCCTACGAGCAGTACTTC. Translation gives CASSEGTEAYEQYF.

The chain recombines TRBV3-1 (or the pseudogene TRBV3-2) with TRBJ1-6, with unresolved D. V lost 2 bases and J lost 8, with 7 bases in between. The CDR3 length is 13 residues. Germline V lookup: CDR1 LGHDT, CDR2 YNNKEL (reference sequence). The CDR3 nucleotides read TGTGCCAGCAGCCAAACTCAATATTCACCCCTCCACTTT. Translated, it gives CASSQTQYSPLHF.

The V gene is TRBV5-1, the J gene TRBJ1-5; D not certain. Germline loops: CDR1 SGHRS, CDR2 YFSETQ. There are 17 residues in the CDR3. Trimming removed 1 base from V and 1 base from J, with 15 bases in between. Written as DNA, the CDR3 is TGCGCCAGCAGCTTGATCTCTTTCACAGTAAGCAATCAGCCCCAGCATTTT. This codes for CASSLISFTVSNQPQHF.

The V gene is TRBV28, the J gene TRBJ2-1; tentatively, D is TRBD1 (7 bases). Per the germline V gene, CDR1 is MDHEN and CDR2 is SYDVKM. The CDR3 is 16 amino acids. Trimming took off 10 bases at V and 1 base at J, with 20 bases between the two ends. CDR3 sequence (DNA): TGTGCCACCAGGGGGGTCGACAGGTTGTCCTACAATGAGCAGTTCTTC. This translates into CATRGVDRLSYNEQFF. Variable domain in full (rest from reference TRBV28 and TRBJ2-1): DVKVTQSSRYLVKRTGEKVFLECVQDMDHENMFWYRQDPGLGLRLIYFSYDVKMKEKGDIPEGYSVSREKKERFSLILESASTNQTSMYLCATRGVDRLSYNEQFFGPGTRLTVL.

In DNA form, the CDR3 reads TGTGCCAGCAGGGACAGGGGGAGTCAGCCCCAGCATTTT. Its protein is CASRDRGSQPQHF. The V gene is TRBV6-5, the J gene TRBJ1-5, with 10 bases identical to TRBD1. The trim removed 6 bases at V and 6 bases at J, leaving 2 bases unmatched. CDR3 length: 13 amino acids. Germline lookup yields CDR1 MNHEY and CDR2 SVGAGI.

The V and J genes are TRBV5-1 and TRBJ2-7; TRBD1 aligns across 9 bases. With 4 bases clipped from V and 5 bases from J, the junction kept 7 bases outside the gene matches. Germline V gene sequence: CDR1 SGHRS, CDR2 YFSETQ. The CDR3 loop spans 14 amino acids. The CDR3 sequence: CASSPRTGENEQYF. The DNA of the CDR3 is TGCGCCAGCAGCCCGCGGACAGGGGAGAACGAGCAGTACTTC.

The rearrangement joins TRBV7-7 to TRBJ1-6; no clear D gene. Germline CDR1 SSHAT, CDR2 FNYEAQ (reference sequence). Trimming stripped 5 bases from V and 4 bases from J, with 6 bases between. CDR3 length: 13 residues. This CDR3 is CASSRDYNSPLHF. The CDR3 DNA sequence: TGTGCCAGCAGCCGGGATTATAATTCACCCCTCCACTTT.

This clone was recorded once. The J gene is TRBJ2-7, the V gene TRBV3-1 (or the pseudogene TRBV3-2); TRBD1 might be the D (5 bases). CDR1 is LGHDT and CDR2 is YNNKEL in the germline V gene (reference sequence). Between the trimmed V and J ends, which lost 1 base and 3 bases, there was a span of 10 bases. The CDR3 contains 14 residues. The CDR3 DNA is TGTGCCAGCAGCCAAGGTGCAGGGCTCTACGAGCAGTACTTC. Encoded protein: CASSQGAGLYEQYF.

The chain has TRBV7-9 and TRBJ2-1; the D gene is possibly TRBD1 (5 bases). The CDR3 has 15 amino acids. Deletions cut 5 bases from V and 4 bases from J, with 15 bases between. Germline values: CDR1 SEHNR, CDR2 FQNEAQ (reference sequence). CDR3 sequence: CASSQYPTVYNEQFF. The CDR3, as DNA: TGTGCCAGCAGCCAGTACCCGACAGTATACAATGAGCAGTTCTTC.

The chain has TRBV5-1 and TRBJ2-6; D unresolved. The V end was cut by 0 bases, the J end by 0 bases, with 10 bases between. The CDR3 has 17 amino acids. The germline V gene encodes CDR1 SGHRS and CDR2 YFSETQ. The CDR3 loop reads CASSLATESSGANVLTF. The CDR3 DNA reads as TGCGCCAGCAGCTTGGCCACAGAAAGCTCTGGGGCCAACGTCCTGACTTTC.

The V and J genes are TRBV2 and TRBJ1-4; D is ambiguous. This CDR3 has 14 residues. V lost 6 bases to trimming and J lost 7 bases, with 15 bases between them. The V gene's germline CDR1 is SNHLY and CDR2 FYNNEI. CDR3 DNA: TGTGCCAGCAGAGTCAGGTATCTCAGTGAAAAACTGTTTTTT. It is translated as CASRVRYLSEKLFF.